This T cell receptor (beta chain) was sequenced during a study of post-analysis software for immune sequencing data. Worth noting for this clonotype: Its antigen is unidentified. At one end, the junction sequence differs from germline, possibly due to a read error.

Broader study findings: The study found TRBV5-6, TRBV5-1 and TRBV20-1 among about 5 TRBV segments more frequent in patients than controls.

Looked up from germline, CDR1 is SQVTM and CDR2 is ANQGSEA. CDR3 size: 16 residues. Libraries were made from TCR beta cDNA, and they carried unique molecular identifiers. TCRdb fed the PCR reads into MiXCR, producing one record per CDR3 protein. The sample lists about 430,000 distinct CDR3 sequences; 39% were seen once. The specimen sequenced was blood. This chain links TRBV29-1 with TRBJ1-1; TRBD1 matches 7 bases. The receptor was isolated from a girl aged 2 to 9 with multiple sclerosis. In DNA form, the CDR3 reads TGCCGCGTTTCTGACAGGGTAAATAAATGGGGCACTGAAGCTTTCTTT. This translates into CRVSDRVNKWGTEAFF.